This record looks at one TCR beta chain sequence and its context. The template was genomic DNA from peripheral blood, not RNA. The J segment lost 4 bases and the V segment lost 6 bases, leaving 8 bases of the junction unmatched. The CDR3 extends over 14 amino acids. Rearranged V-D-J TRB sequences were amplified with a mixed TRB-A/B primer pool. TCRdb fed the multiplex PCR reads into MiXCR, producing one record per CDR3 protein. The repertoire consists of approximately 10,000 distinct CDR3 sequences, with around 42% occurring once and the leading ten covering approximately 7%. The data were obtained in a study of T cell repertoires in aging, cancer and after chemotherapy. Study context: Repeat sampling of healthy donors over several months to years showed clear clonal overlap. Millions of TCR reads were in the whole dataset.

The receptor was derived from a human donor in good health. V and J are TRBV12-3 or TRBV12-4 and TRBJ1-2; 7 bases fit TRBD1. The sequenced sample was blood. In DNA form, the CDR3 reads TGTGCCAGCAGCCCCGGACAGGCCTCCTATGGCTACACCTTC. Translating it yields CASSPGQASYGYTF.